The rows below give T cell receptor beta chains drawn from one sample of a study of T cells in Graves' hyperthyroidism and ophthalmopathy. Using its own MiXCR run on the multiplex PCR reads, TCRdb lists one record per CDR3 protein. The table shows approximately 570,000 distinct CDR3 sequences, with nearly 20% occurring only once. Sequenced: blood. These receptors were collected from a man aged 35 to 55 with Graves' ophthalmopathy. The conserved cysteine and the conserved F or W are not part of the CDR3 here. The order of the fields is J gene, V gene, clone size, CDR3 protein. Rows give clone size only sometimes, using once, few, many, or a class for an expanded clone.

>TRBJ1-1|TRBV12-3/TRBV12-4|many
ASTFADTEAF
>TRBJ2-7|TRBV3-1|NA
ASSSVGTTYEQY
>TRBJ1-1|TRBV6-1|NA
ASSPGVRGVTEAF
>TRBJ2-2|TRBV7-6|few
ASSLRVTPNTGELF
>TRBJ2-3|TRBV18|many
ASSPSGGAKDTQY
>TRBJ2-3|TRBV3-1|many
ASTGRLSTDTQY
>TRBJ1-2|TRBV4-3|once
ASSQDSGFNYGYT
>TRBJ1-1|TRBV7-2|NA
ASSLGHRVNTEAF
>TRBJ2-2|TRBV5-1|few
ASSRSGLELF
>TRBJ2-7|TRBV5-4|NA
ASSSLGTGEHEQY
>TRBJ1-5|TRBV19|NA
ASSIGNGRSNQPQH
>TRBJ2-1|TRBV9|NA
ASSSSFGTSGYNEQF
>TRBJ2-5|TRBV14|few
ASSQFNQETQY
>TRBJ1-2|TRBV5-1|NA
ASSLYQTSDYGYT
>TRBJ2-4|TRBV28|NA
ASREGGKNIQY
>TRBJ2-3|TRBV24-1|many
ATSDYQDTQY
>TRBJ1-5|TRBV12-3/TRBV12-4|few
ASSSSGRGNQPQH
>TRBJ2-3|TRBV5-1|many
ASSLVGSPDTQY
>TRBJ1-2|TRBV15|NA
ATSREAGQNNYGYT
>TRBJ2-1|TRBV15|NA
ATSRDSGGRDYNEQF
>TRBJ1-3|TRBV6-1|few
ASSRGPGGFGDTIY
>TRBJ2-7|TRBV27|many
ASSFRGLAHEQY
>TRBJ2-7|TRBV18|few
ASSPARAREQY
>TRBJ1-3|TRBV13|many
ASSLAGLSGNTIY
>TRBJ1-4|TRBV30|many
AWSVRGGDEKLF
>TRBJ2-7|TRBV12-3/TRBV12-4|NA
ASSQSPPAYEQY
>TRBJ2-7|TRBV11-2|few
ASSLDTREQY
>TRBJ1-1|TRBV20-1|NA
SARGHFMNTEAF
>TRBJ2-1|TRBV6-1|NA
ASSEARWGQRTYNEQF
>TRBJ2-1|TRBV20-1|NA
TVPQYNEQF
>TRBJ2-7|TRBV3-1|many
ASSRPGQGSYEQY
>TRBJ2-1|TRBV7-2|many
ASSEGLVVNEQF
>TRBJ1-4|TRBV5-1|few
ASSLFPGGKGEKLF
>TRBJ2-1|TRBV7-3|many
ASSPSGTSGSNEQF
>TRBJ2-3|TRBV11-3|few
ASSPRTGYADTQY
>TRBJ2-7|TRBV20-1|NA
SARVSWGGLSYEQY
>TRBJ2-7|TRBV11-2|many
ASSLGTGNVEQY
>TRBJ2-7|TRBV11-2|few
ASSLDVGGTSVLYEQY
>TRBJ2-1|TRBV6-2/TRBV6-3|NA
ASTGLAGGPREQF
>TRBJ2-5|TRBV7-2|few
ASSPHYQETQY
>TRBJ2-7|TRBV18|many
ASSPPIKASYEQY
>TRBJ2-5|TRBV28|many
ASRGPAGGETQY
>TRBJ2-7|TRBV6-1|NA
ASSSVPVAGEQY
>TRBJ2-6|TRBV7-9|many
ASSPIPGANVLT
>TRBJ2-7|TRBV27|NA
ASSLGLLYEQY
>TRBJ2-3|TRBV7-8|few
ASSSLAPGVPDTQY
>TRBJ2-1|TRBV20-1|NA
SARTSGNEQF
>TRBJ2-7|TRBV29-1|NA
SVQEGGSYEQY